This TCR beta chain was sequenced during a study of T-cell memory formation after mild COVID-19. Findings and caveats of the study: Some SARS-CoV-2-responding clones were already detected in memory before infection.

The 5'RACE method, run with constant-segment primers, produced TCR alpha and TCR beta cDNA libraries (carrying sample barcodes and UMIs). One entry per CDR3 protein results from TCRdb running MiXCR on the 5' RACE reads. This table holds over 300,000 distinct CDR3 sequences, 20% to 25% found once. This clonotype was seen only a few times. The target antigen is unknown. The sample taken for sequencing was PBMCs or a T cell subset sorted from them (not recorded which). The receptor was derived from a man aged 18 to 29 who had mild COVID-19 (a few samples of this study predate the infection). Cell type and time point are not known.

The CDR3 spells CASSPTGLDTQYF. The DNA for the CDR3 is TGTGCCAGCTCACCCACAGGGTTAGATACGCAGTATTTT. The chain carries TRBV18 and TRBJ2-3, with a possible D match to TRBD1 (6 bases). Trimming took off 3 bases at V and 5 bases at J, with 9 bases between the two ends. The CDR3 totals 13 residues. Germline CDR1 and CDR2: KGHSH and LQKENI.